This T cell receptor beta chain was captured in a study of breast tumors, draining lymph nodes, adjacent tissues. TCRdb re-analysed the multiplex PCR reads in MiXCR, keeping a single row per CDR3 protein. The table lists fewer than 25,000 distinct CDR3 sequences, 25% to 35% of them singletons, with 11% in the top ten. This clonotype was observed at least ten times. As yet, its antigen is unknown. General study results and limits: Data only fit, rather than demonstrated, lymph node origin of most tumor T cells. Tumor TCR diversity was below lymph nodes but above nontumor tissue.

J lost 6 bases, V lost 2 bases, and 5 bases had no gene match. From germline, CDR1 is SGHVS and CDR2 FQNEAQ. The CDR3 is 14 amino acids. The receptor was derived from a female donor with breast cancer. Some clones in this sample may be carry-over from other donors' samples. The material sequenced was breast tumor tissue. V is TRBV7-8 and J is TRBJ2-7, with 9 positions matching TRBD1. For the CDR3, the DNA is TGTGCCAGCAGCTTAACACAGGGGGCAGGCGAGCAGTACTTC. Protein sequence: CASSLTQGAGEQYF.